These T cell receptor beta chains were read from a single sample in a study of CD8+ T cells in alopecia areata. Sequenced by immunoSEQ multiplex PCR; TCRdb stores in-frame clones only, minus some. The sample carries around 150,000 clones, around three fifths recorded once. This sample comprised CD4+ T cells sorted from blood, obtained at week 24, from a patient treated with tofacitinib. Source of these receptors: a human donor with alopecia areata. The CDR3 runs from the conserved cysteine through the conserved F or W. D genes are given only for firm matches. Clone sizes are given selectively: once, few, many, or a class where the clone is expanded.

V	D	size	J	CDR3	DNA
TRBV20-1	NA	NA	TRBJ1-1	CSARGPRGAFF	TGCAGTGCTAGAGGCCCCAGGGGAGCTTTCTTT
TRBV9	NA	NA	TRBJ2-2	CASSTFGGELFF	TGTGCCAGCTCAACCTTTGGGGGGGAGCTGTTTTTT
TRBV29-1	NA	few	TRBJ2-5	CSVIAVQETQYF	TGCAGCGTTATCGCGGTACAAGAGACCCAGTACTTC
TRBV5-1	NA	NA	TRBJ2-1	CASSETGFENEQFF	TGCGCCAGCAGCGAGACGGGATTCGAGAATGAGCAGTTCTTC
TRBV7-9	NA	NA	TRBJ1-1	CASSPQTGGATEAFF	TGTGCCAGCAGCCCTCAGACGGGGGGAGCAACTGAAGCTTTCTTT
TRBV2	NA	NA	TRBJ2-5	CASREVGETQYF	TGTGCCAGCAGGGAGGTCGGGGAGACCCAGTACTTC
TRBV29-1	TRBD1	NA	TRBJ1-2	CSVVGQLNGYTF	TGCAGCGTTGTGGGACAGCTTAATGGCTACACCTTC
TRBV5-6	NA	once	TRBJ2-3	CASSSRGPDTQYF	TGTGCCAGCAGTTCGAGGGGTCCAGATACGCAGTATTTT
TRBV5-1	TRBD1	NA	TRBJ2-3	CASSGGQTTDTQYF	TGCGCCAGCAGCGGGGGACAGACTACAGATACGCAGTATTTT
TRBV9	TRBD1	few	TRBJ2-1	CASSVMTGGYNEQFF	TGTGCCAGCAGCGTAATGACAGGGGGCTACAATGAGCAGTTCTTC
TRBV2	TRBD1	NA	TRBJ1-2	CASVLGPGQHYGYTF	TGTGCCAGCGTTTTGGGGCCGGGACAGCACTATGGCTACACCTTC
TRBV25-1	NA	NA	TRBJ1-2	CASSERDGLYGYTF	TGTGCCAGCAGTGAAAGGGACGGCCTCTATGGCTACACCTTC
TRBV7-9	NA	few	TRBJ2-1	CASSLEAEQFF	TGTGCCAGCAGCTTAGAAGCTGAGCAGTTCTTC
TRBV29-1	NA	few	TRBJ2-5	CSVDRQGQETQYF	TGCAGCGTTGATCGGCAGGGCCAAGAGACCCAGTACTTC
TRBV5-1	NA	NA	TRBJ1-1	CASKGSVNTEAFF	TGCGCCAGCAAGGGGTCCGTGAACACTGAAGCTTTCTTT
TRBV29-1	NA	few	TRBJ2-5	CSGLTQETQYF	TGCAGCGGGCTCACCCAAGAGACCCAGTACTTC
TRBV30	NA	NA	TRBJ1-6	CAWSVNSPLHF	TGTGCCTGGAGTGTAAACTCACCCCTCCACTTT
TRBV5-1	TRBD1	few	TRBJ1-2	CASSSDRGHYGYTF	TGCGCCAGCAGCTCGGACAGGGGTCACTATGGCTACACCTTC
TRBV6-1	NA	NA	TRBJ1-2	CASTNRDYGYTF	TGTGCCAGCACAAACAGGGACTATGGCTACACCTTC
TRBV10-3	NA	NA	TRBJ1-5	CAINGGKNQPQHF	TGTGCCATCAACGGGGGTAAGAATCAGCCCCAGCATTTT
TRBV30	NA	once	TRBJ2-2	CAWSGVNTGELFF	TGTGCCTGGAGCGGGGTCAACACCGGGGAGCTGTTTTTT
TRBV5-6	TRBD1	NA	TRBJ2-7	CASSPTGGQYEQYF	TGTGCCAGCAGCCCGACAGGGGGGCAGTACGAGCAGTACTTC
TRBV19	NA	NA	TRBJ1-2	CASDSEQNYGYTF	TGTGCCAGCGACAGTGAACAAAACTATGGCTACACCTTC
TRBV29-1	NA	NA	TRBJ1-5	CSVEVGRGRNQPQHF	TGCAGCGTTGAAGTCGGGAGGGGCCGCAATCAGCCCCAGCATTTT
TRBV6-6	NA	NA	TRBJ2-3	CASKTRQSTDTQYF	TGTGCCAGCAAAACCCGACAGTCCACAGATACGCAGTATTTT
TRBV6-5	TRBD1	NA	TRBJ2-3	CASSLRGQGSRGQYF	TGTGCCAGCAGCCTCCGGGGACAGGGATCTCGCGGGCAGTATTTT
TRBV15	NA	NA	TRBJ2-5	CATSRDITEETQYF	TGTGCCACCAGCAGAGATATCACGGAAGAGACCCAGTACTTC
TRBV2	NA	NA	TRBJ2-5	CASSRDRETQYF	TGTGCCAGCAGTCGGGACCGCGAGACCCAGTACTTC
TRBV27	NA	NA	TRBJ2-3	CASSLSPYGTDTQYF	TGTGCCAGCAGTCTCTCACCTTATGGCACAGATACGCAGTATTTT
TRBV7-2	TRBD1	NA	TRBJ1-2	CASSWGQANYGYTF	TGTGCCAGCAGCTGGGGACAGGCCAACTATGGCTACACCTTC
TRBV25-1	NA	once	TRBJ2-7	CASSGQGGAYEQYF	TGTGCCAGCAGTGGACAGGGAGGAGCCTACGAGCAGTACTTC
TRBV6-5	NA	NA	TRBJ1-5	CASSYSPNPGNQPQHF	TGTGCCAGCAGTTACTCGCCTAACCCCGGCAATCAGCCCCAGCATTTT
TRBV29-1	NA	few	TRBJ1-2	CSVEEGRENYGYTF	TGCAGCGTTGAGGAGGGGCGGGAGAACTATGGCTACACCTTC
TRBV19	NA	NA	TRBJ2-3	CASSSPPGRTFTDTQYF	TGTGCCAGTAGTTCCCCCCCGGGACGTACCTTCACAGATACGCAGTATTTT
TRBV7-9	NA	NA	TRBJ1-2	CASSLPTGTSYGYTF	TGTGCCAGCAGCTTACCAACAGGGACCTCCTATGGCTACACCTTC
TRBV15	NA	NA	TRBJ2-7	CATSSALGDNSYEQYF	TGTGCCACCAGCAGTGCCCTGGGGGACAACTCCTACGAGCAGTACTTC
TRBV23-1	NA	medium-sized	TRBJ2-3	CASILGGTDTQYF	TGCGCCAGCATCTTAGGGGGCACAGATACGCAGTATTTT
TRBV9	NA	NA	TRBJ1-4	CASSVGVNEKLFF	TGTGCCAGCAGCGTAGGGGTCAATGAAAAACTGTTTTTT
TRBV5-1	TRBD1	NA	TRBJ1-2	CASGEDRVLLYGYTF	TGCGCCAGCGGGGAAGACAGGGTTCTCCTCTATGGCTACACCTTC
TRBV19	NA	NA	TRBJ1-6	CASRMTVVGSPLHF	TGTGCCAGTAGGATGACAGTAGTCGGTTCACCCCTCCACTTT
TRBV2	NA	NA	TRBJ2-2	CASSASSGAPMSGELFF	TGTGCCAGCAGTGCTTCGTCGGGGGCTCCTATGTCGGGGGAGCTGTTTTTT
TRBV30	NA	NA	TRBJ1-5	CAWSGTAKQPQHF	TGTGCCTGGAGTGGGACAGCAAAACAGCCCCAGCATTTT
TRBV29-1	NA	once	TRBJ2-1	CSVARVHSYNEQFF	TGCAGCGTGGCCAGGGTCCACTCCTACAATGAGCAGTTCTTC
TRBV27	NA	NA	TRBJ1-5	CASSFEGGQPQHF	TGTGCCAGCAGTTTTGAGGGAGGTCAGCCCCAGCATTTT
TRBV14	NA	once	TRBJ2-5	CASSQEVLGGRETQYF	TGTGCCAGCAGCCAAGAAGTGTTGGGGGGCCGAGAGACCCAGTACTTC
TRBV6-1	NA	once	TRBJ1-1	CASSEANTEAFF	TGTGCCAGCAGTGAAGCGAACACTGAAGCTTTCTTT
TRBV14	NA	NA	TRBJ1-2	CASSPGISYGYTF	TGTGCCAGCAGTCCTGGTATTAGCTATGGCTACACCTTC
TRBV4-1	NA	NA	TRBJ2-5	CASSQQGTQYF	TGCGCCAGCAGCCAACAGGGTACCCAGTACTTC
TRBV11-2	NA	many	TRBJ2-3	CASPEWGKADTQYF	TGTGCCAGTCCTGAGTGGGGGAAAGCAGATACGCAGTATTTT